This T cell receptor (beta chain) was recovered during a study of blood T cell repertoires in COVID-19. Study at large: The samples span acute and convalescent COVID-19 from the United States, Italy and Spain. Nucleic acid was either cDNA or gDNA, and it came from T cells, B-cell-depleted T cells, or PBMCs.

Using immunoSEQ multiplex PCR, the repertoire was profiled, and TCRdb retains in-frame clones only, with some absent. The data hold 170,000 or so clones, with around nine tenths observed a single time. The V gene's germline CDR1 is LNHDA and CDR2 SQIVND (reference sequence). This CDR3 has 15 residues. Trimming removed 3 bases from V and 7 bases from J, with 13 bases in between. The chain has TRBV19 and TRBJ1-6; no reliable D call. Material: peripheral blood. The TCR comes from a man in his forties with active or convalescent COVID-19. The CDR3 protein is CASSIIGVGNSPLHF. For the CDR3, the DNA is TGTGCCAGTAGTATCATCGGGGTGGGGAATTCACCCCTCCACTTT.